Listed here is a single T cell receptor beta chain. This sample is part of a study of blood T cell repertoires in COVID-19. V was pared by 6 bases and J by 0 bases, with 8 bases between. The CDR3 is 13 residues long. From germline, CDR1 is MNHEY and CDR2 SVGEGT. The repertoire was sequenced with immunoSEQ multiplex PCR; TCRdb's copy has only in-frame clones and lacks some. The sample has about 170,000 clones; around 88% are singletons. The chain recombines TRBV6-2 or TRBV6-3 with TRBJ1-1, with no clear D. The sequencing input was peripheral blood. The TCR originated in a woman aged 70-85 years who had recovered from COVID-19. The CDR3 is CASSPFMNTEAFF. In DNA, the CDR3 is TGTGCCAGCAGCCCGTTCATGAACACTGAAGCTTTCTTT.